This entry concerns a single TCR beta chain. The clone's antigen remains unknown. It has no much larger one-base neighbor in the sample; base qualities were not kept. The data are from a study of shared clonotypes between healthy human individuals (dated by TCRdb to between 2020 and 2021). In terms of the full investigation: A few men and a couple of women, aged 18 to 49 years, made up the cohort. The study deeply sequenced blood TCR repertoires of roughly five healthy adults to estimate repertoire size and the extent of clonotype sharing between individuals. For each donor, CD4 naive and CD4 memory were each given three plates, CD8 naive was given two plates, and CD8 memory was given one plate. Per donor, leukapheresis produced somewhere between about 0.94 and 9 billion PBMCs. Different laboratories and diverse techniques were used to prepare libraries and sequence TCR repertoires, to increase sequencing depth and limit assay-specific biases. Broad study findings and their caveats: Incomplete sequencing was indicated by rarefaction of sorted-subset datasets, despite the large sequencing depth. The genetic and exposure-history diversity represented was limited by the small number of donors. Estimated clonotype richness was generally larger for naive than for memory subsets. Higher generation probabilities were observed for clonotypes shared by all four sorted-subset donors than for non-shared clonotypes. Sharing across a few donors was observed for about 5% of naive CD4, over 3% of naive CD8, about 2.3% of memory CD4, and over 0.3% of memory CD8 clonotypes. Pairwise subsampling led to the expectation that sequencing depth would affect the degree of clonotype sharing among donors. Sampling was restricted to blood, and TCR repertoires in tissues likely differ from the TCR repertoires found in blood.

CD8 naive samples were obtained by positive selection for CCR7 among CD45RO-negative cells, yielding a CD45RA+CCR7+ population from which TemRA cells were excluded. The donors were healthy, HIV-negative adults who had no recently reported acute infections or vaccinations. Only Caucasian adults living in Nashville, Tennessee, USA were represented among the donors. Blood was collected by leukapheresis, and PBMCs were isolated by Ficoll-Histopaque density gradient centrifugation and then cryopreserved in liquid nitrogen vapor phase. Analytical flow cytometry was used to check the purity and quantity of every magnetically sorted T cell population. Each sorted fraction had its genomic DNA isolated and then quantified by UV absorbance on a Nanodrop 2000c. Using the deep immunoSEQ assay, TCR CDR3 regions were amplified from genomic DNA by multiplex PCR. Extracted genomic DNA from each cell subset was distributed evenly across all wells of several immunoSEQ 96-well plates, and each plate was treated as a replicate. Each replicate PCR for sorted subsets received around 210 ng genomic DNA, equal to tens of thousands of T cell genomes. The purified libraries were quantified using a Qubit 3.0 fluorometer, sized with a Bioanalyzer 2100, and then quantified again using the KAPA Library Quantification kit. A separate single-read 150-cycle Illumina NextSeq 550 flow cell was used to sequence each immunoSEQ 96-well plate. As for how the authors treated the data: The immunoSEQ output contained only junctional sequences without quality scores, so filtering could not match that applied to full-length reads. To assign V/J genes and CDR3, sequences were annotated using PyIR, a Python wrapper for IgBLAST v1.9, with IMGT germline references. Any read was removed if the V/J assignment was weak (E-value above 1e-6), the CDR3 was missing, or the read contained stop codons, out-of-frame junctions, or ambiguous translated residues. V3J clonotypes were defined as sequences sharing an identical inferred V gene, J gene, and CDR3 amino acid sequence. Percentage overlap between repertoires was calculated by dividing the number of shared unique clonotypes by the size of the smaller repertoire. Richness of each repertoire was evaluated using RTK rarefaction, the Chao1 estimator, and Recon v2.1 estimates of unobserved clonotypes. OLGA was used to compute generation probabilities for all TCRbeta clonotypes that the gDNA method yielded from several donors. This is the immuneACCESS table as TCRdb keeps it, with only in-frame sequences that have V and J called. A part of the clones is gone; compared with another copy, unresolved V genes explain less than half, and the rest is unexplained. The V and J calls and clone size were taken over from that table, and D and trimming were inferred from the DNA. Counted in this sample were over 800,000 clones; 85% to 95% of them appeared once. Less than 25% of the sample is in the top ten clones.

The germline V end is reduced by 6 bases and the J end by 0 bases; junction bases left unmatched: 6. Via the germline V gene, CDR1 is SQVTM and CDR2 ANQGSEA. Inclusive of the bounding cysteine and phenylalanine, the CDR3 is 15 residues long. Of all the DNA, just the CDR3 is kept, 45 bases in frame from base 1. The sequence links TRBV29-1 to TRBJ2-2, with TRBD1 matching 8 junction bases. The clonotype was recovered from a man aged 25 to 40 in good health. The sequenced material came from naive CD8+ T cells sorted from blood. The label giving this sample's cell subset or site can be read as: CD45RA+CCR7+. CDR3 protein: CSVPGQATNTGELFF. The nucleotide sequence reads as follows: TGCAGCGTCCCGGGACAGGCAACGAACACCGGGGAGCTGTTTTTT.